This note documents a single T cell receptor beta chain sequence. Its antigen remains unidentified. A much larger clone sits a single nucleotide away, making a read error possible. TCRdb fed the 5' RACE reads into MiXCR, producing one record per CDR3 protein. Of tens of thousands of distinct CDR3 sequences listed, approximately 14% are singletons. The junction had 8 bases not matched to a gene; V was cut back by 4 bases and J by 5 bases. Germline lookup yields CDR1 SGHRS and CDR2 YFSETQ. The CDR3 spans 14 residues. The record originates from a study of spatial heterogeneity in lung cancer. Whole-study results and caveats: There were more appearances of ubiquitous expanded tumor TCRs in blood at resection than at follow-up.

Indicated time point: sample taken at primary tumor resection. Whole RNA obtained from tumor, nontumor lung or frozen PBMC underwent sequencing without sorting. This specimen was PBMCs, taken at surgery. This clonotype was obtained from a male donor with early-stage non-small cell lung cancer. V and J are TRBV5-1 and TRBJ2-7, with 8 nucleotides matching TRBD1. CDR3 residues: CASSPTGECDEQYF. The CDR3 DNA follows: TGCGCCAGCAGCCCGACAGGGGAATGCGACGAGCAGTACTTC. Combining the CDR3 with reference TRBV5-1 and TRBJ2-7 gives the whole variable domain KAGVTQTPRYLIKTRGQQVTLSCSPISGHRSVSWYQQTPGQGLQFLFEYFSETQRNKGNFPGRFSGRQFSNSRSEMNVSTLELGDSALYLCASSPTGECDEQYFGPGTRLTVT.